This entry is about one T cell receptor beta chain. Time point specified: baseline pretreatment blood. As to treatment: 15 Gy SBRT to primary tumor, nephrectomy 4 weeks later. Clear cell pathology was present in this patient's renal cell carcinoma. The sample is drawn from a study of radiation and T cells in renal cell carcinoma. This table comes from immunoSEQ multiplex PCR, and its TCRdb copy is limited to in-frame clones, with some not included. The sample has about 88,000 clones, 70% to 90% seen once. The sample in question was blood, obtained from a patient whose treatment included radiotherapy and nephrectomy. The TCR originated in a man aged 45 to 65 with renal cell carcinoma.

The CDR3 DNA follows: TGTGCCAGCAGCTTACCGGGGGGGAACACTGAAGCTTTCTTT. Encoded protein: CASSLPGGNTEAFF. The V and J genes are TRBV7-3 and TRBJ1-1, with D tentatively TRBD1 (5 bases). The V and J ends lost 2 bases and 1 base respectively, with 8 bases between them. The germline gives CDR1 SGHTA, CDR2 FQGTGA. The CDR3 totals 14 residues. Based on the CDR3 plus reference TRBV7-3 and TRBJ1-1, the full variable domain is GAGVSQTPSNKVTEKGKYVELRCDPISGHTALYWYRQSLGQGPEFLIYFQGTGAADDSGLPNDRFFAVRPEGSVSTLKIQRTERGDSAVYLCASSLPGGNTEAFFGQGTRLTVV.